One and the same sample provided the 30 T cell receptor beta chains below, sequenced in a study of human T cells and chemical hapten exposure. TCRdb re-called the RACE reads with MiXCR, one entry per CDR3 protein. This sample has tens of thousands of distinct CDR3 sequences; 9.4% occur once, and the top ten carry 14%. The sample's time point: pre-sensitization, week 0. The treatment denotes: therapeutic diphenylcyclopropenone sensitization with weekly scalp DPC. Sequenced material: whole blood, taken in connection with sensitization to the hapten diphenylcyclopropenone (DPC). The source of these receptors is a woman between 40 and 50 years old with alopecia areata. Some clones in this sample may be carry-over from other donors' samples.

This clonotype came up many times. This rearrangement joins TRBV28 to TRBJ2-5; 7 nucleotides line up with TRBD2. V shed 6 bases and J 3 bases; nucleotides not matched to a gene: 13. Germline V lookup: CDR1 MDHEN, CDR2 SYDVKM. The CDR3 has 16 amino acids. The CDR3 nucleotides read TGTGCCAGCAGCCCCGTCACACCTAGCGGCGAAGAGACCCAGTACTTC. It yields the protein CASSPVTPSGEETQYF.

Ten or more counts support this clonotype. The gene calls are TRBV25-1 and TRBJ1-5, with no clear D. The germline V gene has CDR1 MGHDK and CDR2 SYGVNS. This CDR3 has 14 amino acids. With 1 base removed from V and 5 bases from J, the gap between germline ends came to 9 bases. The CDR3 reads CASSESGLHQPQHF. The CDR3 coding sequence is TGTGCCAGCAGTGAATCGGGTCTCCATCAGCCCCAGCATTTT.

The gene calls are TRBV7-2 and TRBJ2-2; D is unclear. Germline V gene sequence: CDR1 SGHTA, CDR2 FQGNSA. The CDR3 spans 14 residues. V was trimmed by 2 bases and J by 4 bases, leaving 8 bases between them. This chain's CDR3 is CASSLQSGTGELFF. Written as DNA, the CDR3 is TGTGCCAGCAGCTTACAAAGTGGCACCGGGGAGCTGTTTTTT.

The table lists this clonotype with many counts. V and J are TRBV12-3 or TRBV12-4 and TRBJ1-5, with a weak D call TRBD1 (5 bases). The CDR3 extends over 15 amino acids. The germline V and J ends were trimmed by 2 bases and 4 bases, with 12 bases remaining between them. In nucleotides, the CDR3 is TGTGCCAGCAGTTTATGGGGGGAAGGGAATCAGCCCCAGCATTTT. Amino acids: CASSLWGEGNQPQHF.

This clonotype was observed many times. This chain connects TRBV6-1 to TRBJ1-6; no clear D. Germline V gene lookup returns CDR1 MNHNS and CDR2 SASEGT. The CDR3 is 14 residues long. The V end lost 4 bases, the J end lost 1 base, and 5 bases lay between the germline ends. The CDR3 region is CASSGRSYNSPLHF. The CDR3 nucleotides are TGTGCCAGCAGTGGTCGATCCTATAATTCACCCCTCCACTTT.

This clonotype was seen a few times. The CDR3 nucleotides are TGTGCCAGCATTTCGGTCGGGGGTAGGTCTGAGCAGTTCTTC. The encoded protein is CASISVGGRSEQFF. The V gene is TRBV6-1, the J gene TRBJ2-1, with a weak D call TRBD2 (6 bases). Germline V gene sequence: CDR1 MNHNS, CDR2 SASEGT. The CDR3 totals 14 residues. V gave up 7 bases and J gave up 9 bases, with 19 bases separating them.

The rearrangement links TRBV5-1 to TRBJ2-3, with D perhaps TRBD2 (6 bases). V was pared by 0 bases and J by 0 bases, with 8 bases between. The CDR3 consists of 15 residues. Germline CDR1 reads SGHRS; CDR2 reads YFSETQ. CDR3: CASSLEGRSTDTQYF. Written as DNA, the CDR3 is TGCGCCAGCAGCTTGGAGGGGAGGAGCACAGATACGCAGTATTTT. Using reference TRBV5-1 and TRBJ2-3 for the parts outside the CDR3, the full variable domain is KAGVTQTPRYLIKTRGQQVTLSCSPISGHRSVSWYQQTPGQGLQFLFEYFSETQRNKGNFPGRFSGRQFSNSRSEMNVSTLELGDSALYLCASSLEGRSTDTQYFGPGTRLTVL.

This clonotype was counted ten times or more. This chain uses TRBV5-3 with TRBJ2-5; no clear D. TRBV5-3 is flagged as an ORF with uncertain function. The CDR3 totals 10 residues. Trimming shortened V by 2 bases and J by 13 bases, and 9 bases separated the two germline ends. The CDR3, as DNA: TGTGCCAGAAGCTTTCCCGCATGGTACTTC. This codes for CARSFPAWYF.

The CDR3 nucleotides read TGCAGTGCCGGAGGACAGACGTATAATTCACCCCTCCACTTT. It yields the protein CSAGGQTYNSPLHF. V gene TRBV20-1 combines with J gene TRBJ1-6; D perhaps matches TRBD1 (6 bases). Germline V gene sequence: CDR1 DFQATT, CDR2 SNEGSKA (reference sequence). The CDR3 length is 14 residues. Trimming removed 6 bases at V and 4 bases at J, with 13 bases between.

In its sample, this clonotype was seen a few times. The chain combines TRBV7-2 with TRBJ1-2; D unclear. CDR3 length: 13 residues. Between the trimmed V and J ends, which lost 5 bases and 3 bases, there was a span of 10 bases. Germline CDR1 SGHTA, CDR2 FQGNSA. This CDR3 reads CASSPPHYYGYTF. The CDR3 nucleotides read TGTGCCAGCAGCCCACCCCACTACTATGGCTACACCTTC. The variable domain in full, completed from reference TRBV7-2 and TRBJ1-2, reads GAGVSQSPSNKVTEKGKDVELRCDPISGHTALYWYRQSLGQGLEFLIYFQGNSAPDKSGLPSDRFSAERTGGSVSTLTIQRTQQEDSAVYLCASSPPHYYGYTFGSGTRLTVV.

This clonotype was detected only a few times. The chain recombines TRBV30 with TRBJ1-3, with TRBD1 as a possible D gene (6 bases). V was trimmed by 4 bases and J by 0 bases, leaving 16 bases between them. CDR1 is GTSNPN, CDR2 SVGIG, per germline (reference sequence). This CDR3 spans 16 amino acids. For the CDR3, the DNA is TGTGCCTGGAACCTTTACAGGGAGTTCTCTGGAAACACCATATATTTT. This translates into CAWNLYREFSGNTIYF. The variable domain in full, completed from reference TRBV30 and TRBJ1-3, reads SQTIHQWPATLVQPVGSPLSLECTVEGTSNPNLYWYRQAAGRGLQLLFYSVGIGQISSEVPQNLSASRPQDRQFILSSKKLLLSDSGFYLCAWNLYREFSGNTIYFGEGSWLTVV.

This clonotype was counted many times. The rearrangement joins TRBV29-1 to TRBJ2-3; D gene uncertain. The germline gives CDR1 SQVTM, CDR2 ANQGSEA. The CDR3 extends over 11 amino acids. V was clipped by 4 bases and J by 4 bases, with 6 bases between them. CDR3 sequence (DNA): TGCAGCGTTGGCTCCCCAGATACGCAGTATTTT. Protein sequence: CSVGSPDTQYF.

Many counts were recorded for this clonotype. The CDR3 DNA is TGTGCCAGCAGCTTAATGGGGCAGGGGGCAGCGGGCACTGAAGCTTTCTTT. This codes for CASSLMGQGAAGTEAFF. V usage is TRBV7-3 and J usage is TRBJ1-1; 8 bases are a match to TRBD1. Germline assignment: CDR1 SGHTA and CDR2 FQGTGA. V gave up 1 base and J gave up 4 bases; unmatched junction bases: 11. This CDR3 is 17 amino acids long.

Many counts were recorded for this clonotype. DNA for the CDR3: TGCAGCGTGGCGACTAGCGGGGATCTTTCCGAGCAGTACTTC. Its translation is CSVATSGDLSEQYF. The chain employs TRBV29-1 and TRBJ2-7, with 11 bases matching TRBD2. This CDR3 is 14 amino acids long. Germline V gene data show CDR1 as SQVTM and CDR2 as ANQGSEA. Germline trimming cut 6 bases from V and 6 bases from J; bases unmatched to any gene: 10.

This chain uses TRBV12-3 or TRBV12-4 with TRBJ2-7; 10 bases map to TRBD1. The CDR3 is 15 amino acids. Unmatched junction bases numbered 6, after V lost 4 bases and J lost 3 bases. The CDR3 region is CASSSGTGVGYEQYF. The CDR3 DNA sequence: TGTGCCAGCAGTTCCGGGACAGGGGTGGGCTACGAGCAGTACTTC.

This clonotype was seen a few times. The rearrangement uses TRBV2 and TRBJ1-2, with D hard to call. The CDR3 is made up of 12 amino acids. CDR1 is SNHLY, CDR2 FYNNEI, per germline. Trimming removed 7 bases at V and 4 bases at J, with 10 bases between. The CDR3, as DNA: TGTGCCAGCAACGGACTGCTCTATGGCTACACCTTC. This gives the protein CASNGLLYGYTF.

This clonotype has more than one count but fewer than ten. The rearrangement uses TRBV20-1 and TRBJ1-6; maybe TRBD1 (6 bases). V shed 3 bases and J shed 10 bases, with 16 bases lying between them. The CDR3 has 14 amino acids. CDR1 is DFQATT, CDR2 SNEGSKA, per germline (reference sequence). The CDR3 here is CSASSGQFSSPLHF. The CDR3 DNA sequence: TGCAGTGCTAGCAGTGGACAGTTCTCCTCACCCCTCCACTTT.

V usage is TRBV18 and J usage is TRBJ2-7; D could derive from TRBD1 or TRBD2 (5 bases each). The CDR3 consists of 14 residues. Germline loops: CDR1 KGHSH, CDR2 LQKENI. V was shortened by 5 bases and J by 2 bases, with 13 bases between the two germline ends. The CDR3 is CASSSRDPAYEQYF. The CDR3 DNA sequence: TGTGCCAGCTCATCCCGGGACCCAGCCTACGAGCAGTACTTC.

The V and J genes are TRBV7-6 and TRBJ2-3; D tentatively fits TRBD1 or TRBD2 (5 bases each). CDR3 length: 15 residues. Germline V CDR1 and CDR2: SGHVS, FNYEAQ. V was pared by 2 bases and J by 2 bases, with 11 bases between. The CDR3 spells CASSLSWGNTDTQYF. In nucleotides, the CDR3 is TGTGCCAGCAGCTTAAGTTGGGGGAACACAGATACGCAGTATTTT.

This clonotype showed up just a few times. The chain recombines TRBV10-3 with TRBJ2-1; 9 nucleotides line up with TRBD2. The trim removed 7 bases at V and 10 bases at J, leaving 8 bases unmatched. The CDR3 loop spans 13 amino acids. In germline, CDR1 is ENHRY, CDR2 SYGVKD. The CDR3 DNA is TGTGCCATCACCCGACTAGCGGTAGGGGAGCAGTTCTTC. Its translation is CAITRLAVGEQFF.

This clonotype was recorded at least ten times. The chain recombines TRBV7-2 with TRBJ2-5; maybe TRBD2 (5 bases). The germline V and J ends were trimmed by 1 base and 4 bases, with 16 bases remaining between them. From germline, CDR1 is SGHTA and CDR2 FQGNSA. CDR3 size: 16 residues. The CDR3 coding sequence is TGTGCCAGCAGCTTAGGAGGGTGGGGAGAAAGAGAGACCCAGTACTTC. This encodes CASSLGGWGERETQYF.

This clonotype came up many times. The CDR3 sequence is CASSPRWLGGGDNEQFF. CDR3 DNA: TGCGCCAGCAGCCCCCGGTGGCTTGGCGGGGGGGATAATGAGCAGTTCTTC. The chain combines TRBV4-3 with TRBJ2-1; TRBD2 aligns across 9 bases. The germline V gene encodes CDR1 LGHNA and CDR2 YSLEER. Losses at the gene ends were 4 bases for V and 7 bases for J; bases not matched to a gene: 14. This CDR3 region has 17 residues.

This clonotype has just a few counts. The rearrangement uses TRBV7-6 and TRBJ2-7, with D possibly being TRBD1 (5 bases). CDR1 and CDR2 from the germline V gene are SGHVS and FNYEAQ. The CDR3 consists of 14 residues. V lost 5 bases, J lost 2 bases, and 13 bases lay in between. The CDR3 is CASSPGHWAYEQYF. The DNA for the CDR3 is TGTGCCAGCAGCCCCGGACACTGGGCCTACGAGCAGTACTTC.

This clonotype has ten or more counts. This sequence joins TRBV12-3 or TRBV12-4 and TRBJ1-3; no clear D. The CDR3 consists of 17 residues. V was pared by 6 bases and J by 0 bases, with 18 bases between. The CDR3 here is CASRVSSAQTSGNTIYF. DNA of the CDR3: TGTGCCAGCAGGGTATCAAGCGCCCAGACCTCTGGAAACACCATATATTTT.

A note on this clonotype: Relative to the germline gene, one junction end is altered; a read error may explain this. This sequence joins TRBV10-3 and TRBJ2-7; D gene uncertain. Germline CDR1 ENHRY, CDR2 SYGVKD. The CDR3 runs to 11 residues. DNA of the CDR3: TGTGCCATCAGTCAGTCCTACGAGCAGTACTTC. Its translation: CAISQSYEQYF.

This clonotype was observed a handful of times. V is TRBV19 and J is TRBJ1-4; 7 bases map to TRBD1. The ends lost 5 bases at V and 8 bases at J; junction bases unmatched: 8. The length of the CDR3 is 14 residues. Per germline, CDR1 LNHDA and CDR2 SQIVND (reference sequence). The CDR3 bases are TGTGCCAGTAGTCGTGGAACAGGGGACGAAAAACTGTTTTTT. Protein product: CASSRGTGDEKLFF.

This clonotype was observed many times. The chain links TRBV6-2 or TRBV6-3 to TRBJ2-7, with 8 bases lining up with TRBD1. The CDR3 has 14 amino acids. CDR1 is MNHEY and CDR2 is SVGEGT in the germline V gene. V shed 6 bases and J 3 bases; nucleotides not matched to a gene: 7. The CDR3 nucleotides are TGTGCCAGCAGGCCACTAGGACAGGGCTACGAGCAGTACTTC. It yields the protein CASRPLGQGYEQYF.

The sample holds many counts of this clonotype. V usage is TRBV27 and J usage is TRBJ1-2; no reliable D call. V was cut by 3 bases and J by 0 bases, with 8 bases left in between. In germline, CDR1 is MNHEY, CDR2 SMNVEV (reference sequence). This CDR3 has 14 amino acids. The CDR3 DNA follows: TGTGCCAGCAGTTTTGGGAATCCTAACTATGGCTACACCTTC. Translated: CASSFGNPNYGYTF.

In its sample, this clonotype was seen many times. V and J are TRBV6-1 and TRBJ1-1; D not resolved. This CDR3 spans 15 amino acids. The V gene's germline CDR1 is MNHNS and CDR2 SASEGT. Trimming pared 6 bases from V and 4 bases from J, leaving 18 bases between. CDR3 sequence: CASRARTDWGTEAFF. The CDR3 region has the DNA TGTGCCAGCAGAGCTCGGACGGACTGGGGCACTGAAGCTTTCTTT.

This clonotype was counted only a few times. CDR3 amino acids: CASSYSGGAGDTQYF. Here the CDR3 DNA reads TGTGCCAGCAGTTACTCCGGGGGGGCAGGAGATACGCAGTATTTT. The gene calls are TRBV6-6 and TRBJ2-3; 8 nucleotides line up with TRBD2. CDR1 and CDR2 from the germline V gene are MNHNY and SVGAGI (reference sequence). Trimming removed 0 bases from V and 5 bases from J; junction bases left unmatched: 4. The CDR3 spans 15 residues.